The sequence of this TCR beta chain was determined in a study of tumor-infiltrating lymphocytes in oesophageal squamous cell carcinoma. This clonotype was picked up a small number of times. TCRdb passed the PCR reads through MiXCR, listing each CDR3 protein once. The sample contains about 13,000 distinct CDR3 sequences, roughly 51% of which appear only once. The CDR3 runs to 21 residues. V lost 1 base, J lost 0 bases, and 27 bases lay in between. Per the germline V gene, CDR1 is SGHRS and CDR2 is YFSETQ. The V gene is TRBV5-1, the J gene TRBJ2-3; D is perhaps TRBD2 (6 bases). The sequence was collected from a male donor with esophageal squamous cell carcinoma. The sequenced material came from esophageal tumor tissue. CDR3 loop: CASSLPNVSSRLAESTDTQYF. For the CDR3, the DNA is TGCGCCAGCAGCTTGCCCAATGTCTCTTCCCGATTAGCGGAGAGCACAGATACGCAGTATTTT.